Presented here are 22 T cell receptor beta chains from one specimen sequenced in a study of identical twins. TCRdb redid the calling of the 5' RACE reads with MiXCR, one entry per CDR3 protein. The sample lists about 690,000 distinct CDR3 sequences; around 6.1% were seen once. Sequencing was done on a sample of naive T cells sorted from blood. These receptors were obtained from a young man in good health.

This clonotype was seen a handful of times. The chain employs TRBV7-7 and TRBJ2-1; TRBD2 matches 10 bases. With V trimmed by 1 base and J by 8 bases, 8 bases remained unmatched. The V gene's germline CDR1 is SSHAT and CDR2 FNYEAQ (reference sequence). This CDR3 comprises 16 residues. In nucleotides, the CDR3 is TGTGCCAGCAGCTTAGGGAGAGCGGGAGGGCGCGATGAGCAGTTCTTC. It encodes CASSLGRAGGRDEQFF.

The table lists this clonotype with a few counts. J is TRBJ2-5 and V is TRBV5-1; TRBD1 matches 7 bases. Trimming removed 4 bases from V and 3 bases from J; junction bases left unmatched: 15. The CDR3 contains 17 residues. The germline gives CDR1 SGHRS, CDR2 YFSETQ. Written as DNA, the CDR3 is TGCGCCAGCAGCCACGACCTCACCGGGACAGATGAAGAGACCCAGTACTTC. Protein: CASSHDLTGTDEETQYF. The whole variable domain, filled in from reference TRBV5-1 and TRBJ2-5, reads KAGVTQTPRYLIKTRGQQVTLSCSPISGHRSVSWYQQTPGQGLQFLFEYFSETQRNKGNFPGRFSGRQFSNSRSEMNVSTLELGDSALYLCASSHDLTGTDEETQYFGPGTRLLVL.

CDR3 in DNA: TGCGCCAGCAGCCAAGATCCTGTGACAGACTTCACAGATACGCAGTATTTT. It specifies CASSQDPVTDFTDTQYF. The chain links TRBV4-3 to TRBJ2-3, with TRBD1 as a possible D gene (5 bases). With 0 bases removed from V and 2 bases from J, the gap between germline ends came to 15 bases. Germline assignment: CDR1 LGHNA and CDR2 YSLEER. This CDR3 is built from 17 residues.

There are many counts of this clonotype. The rearrangement uses TRBV20-1 and TRBJ2-7; a possible D gene is TRBD1 (5 bases). V lost 3 bases, J lost 2 bases, and 14 bases lay in between. CDR3 size: 14 residues. CDR1 is DFQATT, CDR2 SNEGSKA, per germline (reference sequence). The CDR3 spells CSASRSGWAYEQYF. The CDR3 DNA reads TGCAGTGCTAGTCGGTCAGGGTGGGCCTACGAGCAGTACTTC.

The sample holds many counts of this clonotype. J is TRBJ2-7 and V is TRBV20-1, with TRBD2 matching 14 bases. This CDR3 has 17 residues. V lost 3 bases and J lost 3; bases outside the gene matches: 10. Germline V CDR1 and CDR2: DFQATT, SNEGSKA (reference sequence). DNA for the CDR3: TGCAGTGCTAGGGACCCCGGGACTAGCGGGAGTCTCTACGAGCAGTACTTC. The encoded protein is CSARDPGTSGSLYEQYF.

This clonotype was seen at least ten times. This sequence joins TRBV5-1 and TRBJ2-2, with TRBD1 as a possible D gene (5 bases). Germline CDR1 and CDR2: SGHRS and YFSETQ. V gave up 0 bases and J gave up 1 base, with 7 bases separating them. The CDR3 is 15 amino acids. DNA for the CDR3: TGCGCCAGCAGCTTGGTCGGACAGAACACCGGGGAGCTGTTTTTT. It is translated as CASSLVGQNTGELFF.

This clonotype was observed at least ten times. This sequence joins TRBV19 and TRBJ1-5; no clear D. Trimming stripped 1 base from V and 4 bases from J, with 5 bases between. Germline values: CDR1 LNHDA, CDR2 SQIVND (reference sequence). This CDR3 is built from 13 residues. The CDR3: CASSIVGNQPQHF. The CDR3 nucleotides are TGTGCCAGTAGTATAGTAGGTAATCAGCCCCAGCATTTT.

CDR3 nucleotide sequence: TGTGCCAGCAGCCCCGGGGGGTTTGAGGAGACCCAGTACTTC. Translating it yields CASSPGGFEETQYF. V gene TRBV7-4 combines with J gene TRBJ2-5; 7 nucleotides agree with TRBD2. The J segment lost 5 bases and the V segment lost 5 bases, leaving 8 bases of the junction unmatched. Germline assignment: CDR1 SGHVT and CDR2 SQSDAQ. This CDR3 is built from 14 residues.

This clonotype was recorded at least ten times. V is TRBV6-5 and J is TRBJ1-3, with a possible D match to TRBD1 (5 bases). The germline V gene has CDR1 MNHEY and CDR2 SVGAGI. This CDR3 is built from 15 residues. V lost 2 bases, J lost 1 base, and 9 bases lay in between. The CDR3 DNA reads as TGTGCCAGCAGTTACGGGGGGAGATCTGGAAACACCATATATTTT. This translates into CASSYGGRSGNTIYF.

This clonotype was counted many times. The V gene is TRBV28, the J gene TRBJ2-7; TRBD1 might be the D (5 bases). Trimming pared 6 bases from V and 6 bases from J, leaving 18 bases between. The CDR3 covers 14 residues. Germline V lookup: CDR1 MDHEN, CDR2 SYDVKM. CDR3 amino acids: CASSPPRQTAEQYV. The CDR3 nucleotides are TGTGCCAGCAGCCCTCCTCGACAGACGGCCGAGCAGTACGTC.

V usage is TRBV7-2 and J usage is TRBJ2-5; D gene uncertain. CDR1 and CDR2 from the germline V gene are SGHTA and FQGNSA. Trimming removed 1 base at V and 2 bases at J, with 17 bases between. The CDR3 totals 17 residues. CDR3 residues: CASSLVKVGIRQETQYF. The DNA for the CDR3 is TGTGCCAGCAGCTTAGTTAAAGTGGGGATTCGGCAAGAGACCCAGTACTTC.

In this sample, this clonotype turned up many times. V is TRBV7-2 and J is TRBJ2-1; the match to TRBD2 covers 9 bases. V lost 4 bases and J lost 9; bases outside the gene matches: 10. The CDR3 spans 15 residues. CDR1 SGHTA and CDR2 FQGNSA come from the germline V gene. This CDR3 reads CASSSTSGLNVEQFF. DNA of the CDR3: TGTGCCAGCAGCTCGACTAGCGGACTGAATGTTGAGCAGTTCTTC.

Many counts were recorded for this clonotype. The J gene is TRBJ1-6, the V gene TRBV10-3; D possibly corresponds to TRBD1 (5 bases). The germline CDR1 and CDR2 sequences are ENHRY and SYGVKD. This CDR3 spans 11 amino acids. V lost 9 bases and J lost 8, with 8 bases in between. CDR3 DNA sequence: TGTGCCATGGGGACTGATTCACCCCTCCACTTT. Protein sequence: CAMGTDSPLHF.

V usage is TRBV6-5 and J usage is TRBJ2-1; 11 bases are a match to TRBD2. V trimming: 0 bases; J trimming: 9 bases; junction bases outside the gene matches: 13. The germline gives CDR1 MNHEY, CDR2 SVGAGI. There are 18 residues in the CDR3. The CDR3 DNA reads TGTGCCAGCAGTTACTCGACCGAACTTAGCGGGAGGGCCGGTGAGCAGTTCTTC. This sequence encodes CASSYSTELSGRAGEQFF.

This clonotype showed up many times. The genes are TRBV4-3 and TRBJ1-5, with D possibly TRBD1 on 6 matching bases. CDR3 length: 15 residues. Trimming shortened V by 0 bases and J by 1 base, and 7 bases separated the two germline ends. CDR1 LGHNA and CDR2 YSLEER come from the germline V gene. The CDR3 region is CASSQDGQSNQPQHF. In DNA form, the CDR3 reads TGCGCCAGCAGCCAAGACGGACAGAGCAATCAGCCCCAGCATTTT.

The chain couples TRBV27 to TRBJ2-2; D might be TRBD1 (6 bases). The CDR3 runs to 15 residues. The V and J ends lost 3 bases and 3 bases respectively, with 11 bases between them. Germline V gene lookup returns CDR1 MNHEY and CDR2 SMNVEV (reference sequence). The CDR3 region has the DNA TGTGCCAGCAGTTTTTTCTACAGGGACACCGGGGAGCTGTTTTTT. Translating gives CASSFFYRDTGELFF.

V is TRBV11-2 and J is TRBJ2-7, with D perhaps assigned TRBD1 or TRBD2 (5 bases each). Trimming left V 4 bases short and J 5 bases short, with 21 bases between. The germline V gene has CDR1 SGHAT and CDR2 FQNNGV. CDR3 length: 16 amino acids. The CDR3 region has the DNA TGTGCCAGCAGCTATATGAGTGGGACGCACTCAGACGAGCAGTACTTC. Translated: CASSYMSGTHSDEQYF.

The chain couples TRBV5-1 to TRBJ2-7; D uncertain. V shed 0 bases and J shed 4 bases, with 14 bases lying between them. Germline-derived CDR1 and CDR2 are SGHRS and YFSETQ. The CDR3 spans 15 residues. CDR3 sequence (DNA): TGCGCCAGCAGCTTGGGGTCCAACACCGCTTACGAGCAGTACGTC. It specifies CASSLGSNTAYEQYV.

This clonotype came up many times. The rearrangement links TRBV28 to TRBJ2-7; perhaps TRBD2 as D (5 bases). The germline V gene has CDR1 MDHEN and CDR2 SYDVKM. The CDR3 is 15 amino acids. V lost 5 bases and J 0 bases, leaving 14 bases between the germline ends. The CDR3 loop reads CASSREWSGSYEQYF. As DNA, the CDR3 is TGTGCCAGCAGTCGAGAGTGGAGCGGCTCCTACGAGCAGTACTTC.

This clonotype was counted many times. The chain couples TRBV20-1 to TRBJ2-7, with TRBD2 matching 13 bases. The length of the CDR3 is 14 residues. The V segment lost 3 bases and the J segment 1 base; nucleotides outside the gene matches: 0. Germline CDR1 reads DFQATT; CDR2 reads SNEGSKA (reference sequence). CDR3 DNA: TGCAGTGCTAGGGGACTAGCGGGATCCTACGAGCAGTACTTC. Translation: CSARGLAGSYEQYF.

The table lists this clonotype with many counts. The rearrangement links TRBV4-2 to TRBJ1-4; TRBD1 aligns across 8 bases. V shed 2 bases and J 5 bases; nucleotides not matched to a gene: 4. The CDR3 spans 15 residues. Germline V gene data show CDR1 as LGHNA and CDR2 as YNFKEQ. CDR3 coding DNA: TGTGCCAGCAGCCAACCGGGACAGGCAAATGAAAAACTGTTTTTT. Translation: CASSQPGQANEKLFF.

The chain recombines TRBV10-2 with TRBJ1-5; D is uncertain. The V end was cut by 0 bases, the J end by 10 bases, with 7 bases between. Germline loops: CDR1 WSHSY, CDR2 SAAADI. The CDR3 consists of 12 residues. CDR3 amino acids: CASSESGPPQHF. As DNA, the CDR3 is TGCGCCAGCAGTGAGTCTGGCCCCCCCCAGCATTTT.